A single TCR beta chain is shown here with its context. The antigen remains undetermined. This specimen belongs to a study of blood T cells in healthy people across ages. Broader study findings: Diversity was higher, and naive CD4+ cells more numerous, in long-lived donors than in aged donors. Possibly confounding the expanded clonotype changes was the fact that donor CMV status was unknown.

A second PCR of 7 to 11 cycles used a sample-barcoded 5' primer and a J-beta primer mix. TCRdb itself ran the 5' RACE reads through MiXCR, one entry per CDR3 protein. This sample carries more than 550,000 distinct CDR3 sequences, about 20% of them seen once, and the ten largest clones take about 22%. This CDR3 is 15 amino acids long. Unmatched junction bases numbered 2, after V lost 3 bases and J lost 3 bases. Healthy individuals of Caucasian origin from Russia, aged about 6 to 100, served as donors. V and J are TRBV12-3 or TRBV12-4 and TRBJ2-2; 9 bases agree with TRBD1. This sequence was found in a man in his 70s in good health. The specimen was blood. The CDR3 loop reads CASSFWDRDTGELFF. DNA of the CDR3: TGTGCCAGCAGTTTTTGGGACAGGGACACCGGGGAGCTGTTTTTT.